This T cell receptor (beta chain) originates from a study of T cell responses to AZD1222 COVID-19 vaccine. Whole-study findings and limits: At 160-218 and 743-854, vaccine-associated CD4 TCRs were dominant, and they spanned spike.

The V end was cut by 2 bases, the J end by 1 base, with 8 bases between. Germline-derived CDR1 and CDR2 are KGHSH and LQKENI. This CDR3 region has 14 residues. The repertoire was sequenced with immunoSEQ multiplex PCR; TCRdb's copy has only in-frame clones and lacks some. Seen here are 75,000 to 90,000 clones, around 90% observed once, and the top ten hold under 35%. Worth noting for this clone: Its antigen is unidentified.

Doses given second, at about 4 or about 12 weeks, were pooled. The source was peripheral blood, collected 28 days after the second AZD1222 dose. This clonotype was sampled from an adult who received the AZD1222 COVID-19 vaccine. V is TRBV18 and J is TRBJ1-1, with D possibly TRBD1 on 6 matching bases. CDR3 sequence (DNA): TGTGCCAGCTCACCAAGGGGGAGGAACACTGAAGCTTTCTTT. It is translated as CASSPRGRNTEAFF.